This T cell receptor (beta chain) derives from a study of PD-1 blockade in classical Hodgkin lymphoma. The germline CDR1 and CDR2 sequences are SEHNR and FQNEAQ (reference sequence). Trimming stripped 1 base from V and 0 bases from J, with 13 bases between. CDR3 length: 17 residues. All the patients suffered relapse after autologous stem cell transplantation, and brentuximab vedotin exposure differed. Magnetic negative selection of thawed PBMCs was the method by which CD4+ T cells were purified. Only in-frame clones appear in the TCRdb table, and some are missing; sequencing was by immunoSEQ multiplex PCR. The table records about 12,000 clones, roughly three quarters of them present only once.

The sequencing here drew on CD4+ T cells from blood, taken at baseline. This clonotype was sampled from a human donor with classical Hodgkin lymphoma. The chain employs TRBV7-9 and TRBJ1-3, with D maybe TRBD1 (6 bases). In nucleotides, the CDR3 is TGTGCCAGCAGCTTAGGGGCAGGGGTCCTCTCTGGAAACACCATATATTTT. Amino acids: CASSLGAGVLSGNTIYF.